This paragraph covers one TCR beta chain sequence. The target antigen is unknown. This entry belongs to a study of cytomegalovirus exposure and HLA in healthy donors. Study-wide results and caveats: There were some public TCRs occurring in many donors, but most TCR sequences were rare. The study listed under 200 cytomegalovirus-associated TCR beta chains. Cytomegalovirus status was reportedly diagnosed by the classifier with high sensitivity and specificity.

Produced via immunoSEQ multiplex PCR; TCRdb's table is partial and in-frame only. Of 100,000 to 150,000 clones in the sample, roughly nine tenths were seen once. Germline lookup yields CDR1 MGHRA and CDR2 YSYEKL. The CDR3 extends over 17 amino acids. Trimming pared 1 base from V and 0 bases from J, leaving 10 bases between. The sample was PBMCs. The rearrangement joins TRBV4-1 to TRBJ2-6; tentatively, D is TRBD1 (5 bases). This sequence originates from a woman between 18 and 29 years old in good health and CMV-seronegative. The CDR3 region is CASSQGGAHSGANVLTF. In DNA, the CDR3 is TGCGCCAGCAGCCAAGGTGGGGCTCACTCTGGGGCCAACGTCCTGACTTTC.